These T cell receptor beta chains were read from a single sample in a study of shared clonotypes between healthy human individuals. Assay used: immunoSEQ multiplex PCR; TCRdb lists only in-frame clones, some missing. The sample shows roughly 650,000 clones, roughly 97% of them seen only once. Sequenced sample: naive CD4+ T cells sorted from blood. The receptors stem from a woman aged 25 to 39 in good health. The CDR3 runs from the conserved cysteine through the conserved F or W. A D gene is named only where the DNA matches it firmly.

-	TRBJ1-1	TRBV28	CASSSPTAGANTEAFF	TGTGCCAGCAGTTCCCCCACGGCTGGGGCAAACACTGAAGCTTTCTTT
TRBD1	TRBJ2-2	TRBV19	CASGDRGTGELFF	TGTGCCAGTGGTGACAGGGGTACCGGGGAGCTGTTTTTT
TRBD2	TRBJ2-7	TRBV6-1	CASLLSGRTSYEQYF	TGTGCCAGCCTCCTTAGCGGGAGGACCTCCTACGAGCAGTACTTC
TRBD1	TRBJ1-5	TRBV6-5	CATGGQGQQPQHF	TGTGCCACCGGCGGACAGGGCCAACAGCCCCAGCATTTT
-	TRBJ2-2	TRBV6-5	CASREDPVPGELFF	TGTGCCAGCAGGGAAGACCCCGTGCCCGGGGAGCTGTTTTTT
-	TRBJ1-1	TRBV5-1	CASSRQDTGEAFF	TGCGCCAGCAGCCGGCAGGATACGGGTGAAGCTTTCTTT
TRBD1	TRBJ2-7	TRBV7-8	CASSLDREVHEQYF	TGTGCCAGCAGCCTGGACAGGGAGGTCCACGAGCAGTACTTC
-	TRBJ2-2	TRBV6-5	CASSRQRSGELFF	TGTGCCAGCAGCCGCCAGCGCTCCGGGGAGCTGTTTTTT
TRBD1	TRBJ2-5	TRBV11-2	CASSARDRGRETQYF	TGTGCCAGCAGCGCCCGGGACAGGGGACGGGAGACCCAGTACTTC
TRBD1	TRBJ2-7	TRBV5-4	CASSYRDRGYEQYF	TGTGCCAGCAGCTACCGGGACAGGGGCTACGAGCAGTACTTC